Listed below are T cell receptor beta chains from one sample, sequenced in a study of shared clonotypes between healthy human individuals. TCRdb's table, derived via immunoSEQ multiplex PCR, lists solely in-frame clones and lacks some. The table lists 700,000 to 950,000 clones, around 96% of them singletons, with less than 0.3% in the top ten. The sample consisted of naive CD8+ T cells sorted from blood. These receptors came from a man aged 30 to 39 in good health. The conserved cysteine and the conserved F or W are not part of the CDR3 here. The order of the fields is D gene, V gene, J gene, CDR3 protein. The D gene is left open where the match is weak.

d_call: TRBD1
v_call: TRBV27
j_call: TRBJ2-7
cdr3_aa: ASSTSQGESIYEQY

d_call: NA
v_call: TRBV9
j_call: TRBJ1-5
cdr3_aa: ASSAPIPRLDQPQH

d_call: NA
v_call: TRBV11-3
j_call: TRBJ2-7
cdr3_aa: ASSAGGEGSDLYEQY

d_call: TRBD1
v_call: TRBV9
j_call: TRBJ2-7
cdr3_aa: ASSVGTGDEQY

d_call: TRBD2
v_call: TRBV4-1
j_call: TRBJ2-1
cdr3_aa: ASSQFLDRGSLANEQF

d_call: NA
v_call: TRBV27
j_call: TRBJ2-1
cdr3_aa: ASSKYSYNEQF

d_call: NA
v_call: TRBV7-9
j_call: TRBJ2-1
cdr3_aa: ASSLALGIEQF

d_call: TRBD2
v_call: TRBV7-3
j_call: TRBJ2-1
cdr3_aa: ASSLGFGTSNNNEQF

d_call: TRBD1
v_call: TRBV20-1
j_call: TRBJ2-5
cdr3_aa: SARAGGSQY

d_call: TRBD1
v_call: TRBV29-1
j_call: TRBJ2-7
cdr3_aa: SVEDGQGGPEQY

d_call: TRBD2
v_call: TRBV30
j_call: TRBJ2-7
cdr3_aa: AWSAGLAGYEQY

d_call: TRBD2
v_call: TRBV5-4
j_call: TRBJ2-1
cdr3_aa: AGRIAGGGNEQF

d_call: NA
v_call: TRBV28
j_call: TRBJ1-1
cdr3_aa: ASSPRTGGPEAF

d_call: TRBD1
v_call: TRBV10-2
j_call: TRBJ1-1
cdr3_aa: ASSNQDRGFAEAF

d_call: NA
v_call: TRBV7-9
j_call: TRBJ1-1
cdr3_aa: ASSLAASTGPGARESAF

d_call: TRBD1
v_call: TRBV9
j_call: TRBJ2-1
cdr3_aa: ASSKGQGFYNEQF

d_call: NA
v_call: TRBV27
j_call: TRBJ2-7
cdr3_aa: ASGTRSYEQY

d_call: NA
v_call: TRBV7-9
j_call: TRBJ1-2
cdr3_aa: ASSLNPKSSGLGYT

d_call: NA
v_call: TRBV7-6
j_call: TRBJ2-1
cdr3_aa: ASSTLGSGESYNEQF

d_call: TRBD1
v_call: TRBV2
j_call: TRBJ2-5
cdr3_aa: ASVGTVQETQY

d_call: NA
v_call: TRBV7-9
j_call: TRBJ2-1
cdr3_aa: ASSLGTNEQF

d_call: NA
v_call: TRBV4-1
j_call: TRBJ2-7
cdr3_aa: ASSQVRVSYEQY

d_call: TRBD1
v_call: TRBV6-5
j_call: TRBJ2-7
cdr3_aa: ASRRGQRIYEQY

d_call: TRBD2
v_call: TRBV11-2
j_call: TRBJ2-3
cdr3_aa: ASSSPVGGLLVTDTQY

d_call: NA
v_call: TRBV27
j_call: TRBJ2-5
cdr3_aa: ASSLERGGETQY

d_call: NA
v_call: TRBV11-2
j_call: TRBJ1-4
cdr3_aa: ASSLGEKLF

d_call: TRBD1
v_call: TRBV7-6
j_call: TRBJ1-4
cdr3_aa: ASSSNDDETGGGSEKLF

d_call: TRBD1
v_call: TRBV7-9
j_call: TRBJ1-1
cdr3_aa: ASSDPGQGTNTEAF

d_call: TRBD2
v_call: TRBV27
j_call: TRBJ2-1
cdr3_aa: ASSLWEGLGNEQF

d_call: NA
v_call: TRBV11-2
j_call: TRBJ2-7
cdr3_aa: ASSGVYEQY

d_call: NA
v_call: TRBV9
j_call: TRBJ1-2
cdr3_aa: ASSDRAYGYT

d_call: NA
v_call: TRBV5-1
j_call: TRBJ2-7
cdr3_aa: ASSSSTGYEQY

d_call: NA
v_call: TRBV27
j_call: TRBJ2-1
cdr3_aa: ASSLPPGGREQF

d_call: NA
v_call: TRBV6-5
j_call: TRBJ1-1
cdr3_aa: ASSYRGRDTEAF

d_call: NA
v_call: TRBV11-2
j_call: TRBJ2-5
cdr3_aa: ASSLDETQY

d_call: TRBD2
v_call: TRBV27
j_call: TRBJ2-1
cdr3_aa: ASSFRAGYNEQF

d_call: TRBD2
v_call: TRBV27
j_call: TRBJ2-1
cdr3_aa: ASSLSASGRVEQF

d_call: NA
v_call: TRBV5-1
j_call: TRBJ1-4
cdr3_aa: ASSLVSTEQKLF

d_call: NA
v_call: TRBV29-1
j_call: TRBJ1-1
cdr3_aa: SVMSRGAEAF

d_call: TRBD1
v_call: TRBV9
j_call: TRBJ1-2
cdr3_aa: ASSAGTGNYGYT

d_call: NA
v_call: TRBV14
j_call: TRBJ2-7
cdr3_aa: ASSHPSGGIYEQY

d_call: NA
v_call: TRBV10-1
j_call: TRBJ2-2
cdr3_aa: ASSEKGTNTGELF

d_call: TRBD2
v_call: TRBV11-1
j_call: TRBJ2-5
cdr3_aa: ASTGTSRQETQY

d_call: TRBD2
v_call: TRBV7-6
j_call: TRBJ2-7
cdr3_aa: ASSFSGRADEQY

d_call: NA
v_call: TRBV12-5
j_call: TRBJ2-2
cdr3_aa: ASGFKGQDTGELF

d_call: TRBD2
v_call: TRBV4-1
j_call: TRBJ2-7
cdr3_aa: ASSQGTGTSGYEQY

d_call: NA
v_call: TRBV9
j_call: TRBJ2-5
cdr3_aa: ASSTRPDRRQETQY

d_call: NA
v_call: TRBV9
j_call: TRBJ2-6
cdr3_aa: ASTPGPISGANVLT

d_call: TRBD2
v_call: TRBV28
j_call: TRBJ2-1
cdr3_aa: ASSFSSGGKSRNEQF

d_call: TRBD1
v_call: TRBV29-1
j_call: TRBJ2-3
cdr3_aa: SVRDSTTQY

d_call: TRBD1
v_call: TRBV28
j_call: TRBJ2-7
cdr3_aa: ASSSNRGEQY

d_call: NA
v_call: TRBV7-9
j_call: TRBJ2-1
cdr3_aa: ASSWARLAGADQF

d_call: NA
v_call: TRBV7-9
j_call: TRBJ1-2
cdr3_aa: ASSRTGNGYT